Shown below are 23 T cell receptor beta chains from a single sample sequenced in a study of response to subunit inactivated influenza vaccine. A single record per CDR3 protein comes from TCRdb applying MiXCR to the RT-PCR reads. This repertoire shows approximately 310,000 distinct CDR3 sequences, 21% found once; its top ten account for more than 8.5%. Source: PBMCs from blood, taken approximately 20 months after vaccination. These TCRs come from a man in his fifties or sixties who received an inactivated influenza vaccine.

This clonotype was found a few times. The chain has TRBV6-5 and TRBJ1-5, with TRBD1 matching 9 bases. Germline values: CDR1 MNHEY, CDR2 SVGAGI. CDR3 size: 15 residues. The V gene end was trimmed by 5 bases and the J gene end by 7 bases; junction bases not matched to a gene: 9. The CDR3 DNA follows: TGTGCCAGCAGTAACCCGGGACAGGGAAAACAGCCCCAGCATTTT. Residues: CASSNPGQGKQPQHF.

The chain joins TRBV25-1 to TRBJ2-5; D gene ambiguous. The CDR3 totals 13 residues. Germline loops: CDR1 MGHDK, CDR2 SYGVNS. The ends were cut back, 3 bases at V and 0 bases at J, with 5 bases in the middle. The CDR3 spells CASSESNQETQYF. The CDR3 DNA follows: TGTGCCAGCAGTGAGTCTAACCAAGAGACCCAGTACTTC.

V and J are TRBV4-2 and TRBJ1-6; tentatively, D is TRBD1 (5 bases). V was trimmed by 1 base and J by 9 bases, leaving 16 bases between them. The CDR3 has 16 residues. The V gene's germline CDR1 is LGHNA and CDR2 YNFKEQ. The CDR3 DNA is TGTGCCAGCAGCCAAGCTCCGGGGCAGGGCCTTTCACCCCTCCACTTT. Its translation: CASSQAPGQGLSPLHF.

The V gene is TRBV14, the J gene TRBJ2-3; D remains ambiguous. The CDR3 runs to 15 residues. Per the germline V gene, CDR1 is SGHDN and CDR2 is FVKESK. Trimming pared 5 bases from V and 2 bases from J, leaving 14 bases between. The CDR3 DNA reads TGTGCCAGCAGCTACAAGGCGAAGCTCACAGATACGCAGTATTTT. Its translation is CASSYKAKLTDTQYF. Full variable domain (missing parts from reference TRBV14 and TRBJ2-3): EAGVTQFPSHSVIEKGQTVTLRCDPISGHDNLYWYRRVMGKEIKFLLHFVKESKQDESGMPNNRFLAERTGGTYSTLKVQPAELEDSGVYFCASSYKAKLTDTQYFGPGTRLTVL.

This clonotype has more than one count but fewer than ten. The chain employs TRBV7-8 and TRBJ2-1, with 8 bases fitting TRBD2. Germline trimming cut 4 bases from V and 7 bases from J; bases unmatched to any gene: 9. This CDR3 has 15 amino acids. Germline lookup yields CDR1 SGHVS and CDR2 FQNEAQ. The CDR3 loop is CASSSLAVKRNEQFF. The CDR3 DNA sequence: TGTGCCAGCAGCTCACTAGCGGTTAAAAGAAATGAGCAGTTCTTC.

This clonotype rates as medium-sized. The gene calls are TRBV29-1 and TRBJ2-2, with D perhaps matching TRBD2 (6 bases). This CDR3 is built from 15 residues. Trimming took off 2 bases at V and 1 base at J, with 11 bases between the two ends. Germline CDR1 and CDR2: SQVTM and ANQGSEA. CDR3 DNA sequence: TGCAGCGTTGAATTCCGACTAGGGAACACCGGGGAGCTGTTTTTT. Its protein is CSVEFRLGNTGELFF.

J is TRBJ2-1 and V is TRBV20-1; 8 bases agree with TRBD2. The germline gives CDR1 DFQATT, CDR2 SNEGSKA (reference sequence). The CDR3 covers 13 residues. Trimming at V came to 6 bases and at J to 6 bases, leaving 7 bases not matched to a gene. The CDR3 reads CSASREEANEQFF. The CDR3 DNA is TGCAGTGCATCGCGGGAGGAGGCCAATGAGCAGTTCTTC.

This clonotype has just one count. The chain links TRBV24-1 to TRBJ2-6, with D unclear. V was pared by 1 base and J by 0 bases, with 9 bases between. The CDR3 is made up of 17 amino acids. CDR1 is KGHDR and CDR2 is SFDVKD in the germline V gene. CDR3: CATSDFMVSSGANVLTF. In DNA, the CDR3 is TGTGCCACCAGTGATTTTATGGTGAGCTCTGGGGCCAACGTCCTGACTTTC.

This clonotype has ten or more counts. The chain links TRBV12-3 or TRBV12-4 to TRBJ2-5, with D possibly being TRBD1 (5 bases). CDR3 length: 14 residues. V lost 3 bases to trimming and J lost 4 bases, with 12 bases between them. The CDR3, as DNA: TGTGCCAGCAGTTTTTCGGCTCAGGGAGAGACCCAGTACTTC. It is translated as CASSFSAQGETQYF.

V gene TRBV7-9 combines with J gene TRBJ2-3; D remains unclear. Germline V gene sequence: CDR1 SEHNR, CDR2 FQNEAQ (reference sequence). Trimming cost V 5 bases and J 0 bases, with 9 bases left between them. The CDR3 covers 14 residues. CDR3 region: CASSPWVSTDTQYF. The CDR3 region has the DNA TGTGCCAGCAGCCCCTGGGTGAGCACAGATACGCAGTATTTT.

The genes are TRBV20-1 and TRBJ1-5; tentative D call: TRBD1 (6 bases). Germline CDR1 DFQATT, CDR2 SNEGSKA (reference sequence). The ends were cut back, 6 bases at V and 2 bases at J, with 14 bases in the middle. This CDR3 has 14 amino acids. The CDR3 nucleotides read TGCAGTGCAAAGCAAGGGGGTCGCAATCAGCCCCAGCATTTT. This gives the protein CSAKQGGRNQPQHF.

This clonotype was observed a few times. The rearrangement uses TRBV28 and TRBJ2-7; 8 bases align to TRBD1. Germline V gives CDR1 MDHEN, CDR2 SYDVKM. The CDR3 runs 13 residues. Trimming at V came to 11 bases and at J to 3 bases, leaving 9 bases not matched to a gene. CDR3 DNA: TGTGCCGCTTACGACAGGGGTATCTACGAGCAGTACTTC. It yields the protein CAAYDRGIYEQYF.

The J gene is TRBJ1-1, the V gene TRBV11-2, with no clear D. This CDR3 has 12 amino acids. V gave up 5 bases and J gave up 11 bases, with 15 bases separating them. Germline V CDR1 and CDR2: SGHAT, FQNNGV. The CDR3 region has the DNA TGTGCCAGCAGCCCCTCGGCCCCGGGGGCTTTCTTT. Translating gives CASSPSAPGAFF.

DNA for the CDR3: TGCAGCGCCGACGGGACTAGCCCCTACAATGAGCAGTTCTTC. Its translation is CSADGTSPYNEQFF. The chain recombines TRBV29-1 with TRBJ2-1, with TRBD2 matching 9 bases. The CDR3 loop spans 14 amino acids. CDR1 SQVTM and CDR2 ANQGSEA come from the germline V gene. Trimming took 7 bases from V and 2 from J; bases not matched to a gene: 6.

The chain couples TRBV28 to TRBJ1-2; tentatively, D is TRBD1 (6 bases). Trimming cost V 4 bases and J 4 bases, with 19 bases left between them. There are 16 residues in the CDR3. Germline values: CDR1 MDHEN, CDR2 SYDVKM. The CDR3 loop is CASSSPGGSLPYGYTF. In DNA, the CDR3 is TGTGCCAGCAGTTCCCCGGGGGGCTCACTCCCCTATGGCTACACCTTC.

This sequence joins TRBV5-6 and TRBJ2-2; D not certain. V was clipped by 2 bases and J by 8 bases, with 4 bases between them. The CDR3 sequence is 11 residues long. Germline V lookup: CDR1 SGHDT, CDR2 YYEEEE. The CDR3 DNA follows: TGTGCCAGCAGCTTTTTAGGGGAGCTGTTTTTT. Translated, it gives CASSFLGELFF.

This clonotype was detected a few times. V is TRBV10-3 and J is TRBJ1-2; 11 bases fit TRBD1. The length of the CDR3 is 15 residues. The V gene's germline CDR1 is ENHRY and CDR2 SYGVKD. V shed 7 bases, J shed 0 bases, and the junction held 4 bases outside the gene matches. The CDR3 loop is CAITSGQGANYGYTF. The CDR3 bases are TGTGCCATCACCTCGGGACAGGGGGCTAACTATGGCTACACCTTC.

The CDR3 loop reads CASSFAGFYTEAFF. The CDR3 DNA reads TGTGCCAGCAGTTTTGCAGGGTTCTACACTGAAGCTTTCTTT. The rearrangement joins TRBV12-3 or TRBV12-4 to TRBJ1-1; D might be TRBD1 (5 bases). Trimming removed 3 bases from V and 3 bases from J, with 11 bases in between. The CDR3 consists of 14 residues.

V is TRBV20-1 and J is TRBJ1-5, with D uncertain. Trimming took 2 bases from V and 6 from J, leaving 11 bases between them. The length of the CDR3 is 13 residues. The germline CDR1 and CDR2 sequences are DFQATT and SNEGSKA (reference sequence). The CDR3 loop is CSARSTLSQPQHF. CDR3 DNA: TGCAGTGCTAGATCGACACTATCTCAGCCCCAGCATTTT.

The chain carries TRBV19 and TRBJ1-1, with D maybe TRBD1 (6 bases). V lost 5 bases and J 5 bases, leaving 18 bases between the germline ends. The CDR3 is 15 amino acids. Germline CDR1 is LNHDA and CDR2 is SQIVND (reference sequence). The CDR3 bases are TGTGCCAGTAGTCCGGTGGGGGGGCGCCGGACTGAAGCTTTCTTT. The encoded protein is CASSPVGGRRTEAFF.

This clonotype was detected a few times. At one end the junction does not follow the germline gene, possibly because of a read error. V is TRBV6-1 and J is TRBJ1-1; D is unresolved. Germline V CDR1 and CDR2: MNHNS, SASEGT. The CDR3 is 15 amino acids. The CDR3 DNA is TGTGCCAGCAGGGAAGACCGCTCCCTGGGCACTGAAGCTTTCTTT. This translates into CASREDRSLGTEAFF.

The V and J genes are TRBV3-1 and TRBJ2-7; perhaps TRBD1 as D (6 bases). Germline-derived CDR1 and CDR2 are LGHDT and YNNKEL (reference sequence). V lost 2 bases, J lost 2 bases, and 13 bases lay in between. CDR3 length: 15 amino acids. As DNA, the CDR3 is TGTGCCAGCAGCCAACCCGGGACACTCCCCTACGAGCAGTACTTC. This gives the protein CASSQPGTLPYEQYF.

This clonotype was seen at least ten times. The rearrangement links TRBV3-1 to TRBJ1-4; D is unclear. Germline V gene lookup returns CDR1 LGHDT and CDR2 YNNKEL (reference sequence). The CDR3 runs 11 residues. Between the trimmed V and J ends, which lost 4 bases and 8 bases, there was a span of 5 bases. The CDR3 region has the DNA TGTGCCAGCAGCCGGTCCGAAAAACTGTTTTTT. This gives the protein CASSRSEKLFF.